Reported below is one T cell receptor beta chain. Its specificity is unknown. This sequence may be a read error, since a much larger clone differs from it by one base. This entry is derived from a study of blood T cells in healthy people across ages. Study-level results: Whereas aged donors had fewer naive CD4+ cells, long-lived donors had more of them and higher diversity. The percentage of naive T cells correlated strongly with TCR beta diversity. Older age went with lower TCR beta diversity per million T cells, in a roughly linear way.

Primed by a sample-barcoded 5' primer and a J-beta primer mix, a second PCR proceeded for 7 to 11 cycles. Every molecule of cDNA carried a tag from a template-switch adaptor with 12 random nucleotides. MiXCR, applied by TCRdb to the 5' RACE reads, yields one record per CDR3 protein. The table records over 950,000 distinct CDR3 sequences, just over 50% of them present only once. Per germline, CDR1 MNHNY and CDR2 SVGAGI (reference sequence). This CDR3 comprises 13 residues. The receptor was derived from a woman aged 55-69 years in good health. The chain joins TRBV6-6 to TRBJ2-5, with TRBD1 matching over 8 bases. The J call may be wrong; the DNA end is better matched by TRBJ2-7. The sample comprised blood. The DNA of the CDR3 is TGTGCCAGCAACGCCGGGACAGGCTACGAGCAGTACTTC. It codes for CASNAGTGYEQYF.